This section outlines one T cell receptor (beta chain) sequence together with its context. During active infection, Seattle patients enrolled and were then monitored through disease. Original analysis: Amplification with reference gene primers provided the estimates of nucleated cell counts. This table comes from immunoSEQ multiplex PCR, and its TCRdb copy is limited to in-frame clones, with some not included. D and trimming were read from the DNA, whereas the V and J calls and clone size are those reported in that table. The table shows 250,000 to 350,000 clones, with 85% to 90% occurring only once. Per the germline V gene, CDR1 is MNHEY and CDR2 is SMNVEV (reference sequence). This CDR3 comprises 14 residues. V lost 3 bases and J 3 bases, leaving 12 bases between the germline ends. This specimen belongs to a study of blood T cell repertoires in COVID-19. In the study overall: PBMCs, B-cell-depleted T cells, or T cells were the source of the cDNA or gDNA that made up the material.

The genes are TRBV27 and TRBJ2-7; a weak D match, TRBD2 (5 bases). Sequencing used peripheral blood. This receptor was obtained from a woman aged 45 to 65 with COVID-19, enrolled during active disease. In DNA form, the CDR3 reads TGTGCCAGCAGTTTGGTCGGGGAGAGCTACGAGCAGTACTTC. Its protein is CASSLVGESYEQYF.